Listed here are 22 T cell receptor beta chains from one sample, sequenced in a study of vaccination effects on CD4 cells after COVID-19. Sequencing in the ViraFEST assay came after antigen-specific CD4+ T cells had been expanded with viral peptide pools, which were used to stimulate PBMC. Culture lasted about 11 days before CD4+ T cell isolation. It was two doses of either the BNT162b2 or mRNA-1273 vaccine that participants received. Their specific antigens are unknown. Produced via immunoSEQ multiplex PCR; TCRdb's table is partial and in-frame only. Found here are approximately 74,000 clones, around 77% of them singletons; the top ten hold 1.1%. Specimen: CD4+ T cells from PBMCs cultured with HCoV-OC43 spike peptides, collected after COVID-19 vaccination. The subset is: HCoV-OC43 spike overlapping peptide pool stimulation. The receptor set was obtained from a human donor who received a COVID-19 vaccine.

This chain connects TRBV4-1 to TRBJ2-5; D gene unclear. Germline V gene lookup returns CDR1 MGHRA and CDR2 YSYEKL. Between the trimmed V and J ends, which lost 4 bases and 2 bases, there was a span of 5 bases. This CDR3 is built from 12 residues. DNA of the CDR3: TGCGCCAGCAGCCGGGCGCAAGAGACCCAGTACTTC. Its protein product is CASSRAQETQYF.

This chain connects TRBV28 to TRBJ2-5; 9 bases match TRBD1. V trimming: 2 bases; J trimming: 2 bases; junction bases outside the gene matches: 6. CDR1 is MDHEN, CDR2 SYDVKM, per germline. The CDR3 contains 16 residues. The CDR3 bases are TGTGCCAGCAGTTTACTAGGGACAGGGTCGCAAGAGACCCAGTACTTC. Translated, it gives CASSLLGTGSQETQYF.

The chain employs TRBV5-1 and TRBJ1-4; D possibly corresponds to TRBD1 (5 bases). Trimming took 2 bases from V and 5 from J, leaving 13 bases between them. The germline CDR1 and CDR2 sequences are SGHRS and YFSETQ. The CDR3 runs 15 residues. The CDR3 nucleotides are TGCGCCAGCAGCTTACCAACCGGGACGAATGAAAAACTGTTTTTT. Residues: CASSLPTGTNEKLFF.

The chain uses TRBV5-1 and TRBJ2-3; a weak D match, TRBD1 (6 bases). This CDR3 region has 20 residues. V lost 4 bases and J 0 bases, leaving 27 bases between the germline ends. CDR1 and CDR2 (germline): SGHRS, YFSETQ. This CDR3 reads CASSPDRRYGSSSSTDTQYF. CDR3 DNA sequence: TGCGCCAGCAGCCCAGACAGGAGATACGGATCCTCCTCTAGCACAGATACGCAGTATTTT.

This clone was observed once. The CDR3 sequence is CASSQGLGSGYGYTF. CDR3 sequence (DNA): TGCGCCAGCAGCCAAGGATTAGGGTCGGGCTATGGCTACACCTTC. V usage is TRBV4-3 and J usage is TRBJ1-2; D is undetermined. From germline, CDR1 is LGHNA and CDR2 YSLEER. The length of the CDR3 is 15 residues. V was shortened by 1 base and J by 4 bases, with 13 bases between the two germline ends.

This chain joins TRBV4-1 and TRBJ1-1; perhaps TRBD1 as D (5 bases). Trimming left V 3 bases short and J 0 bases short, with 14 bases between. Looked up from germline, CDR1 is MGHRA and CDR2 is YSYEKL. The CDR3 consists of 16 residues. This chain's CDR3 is CASSHSPGKMNTEAFF. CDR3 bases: TGCGCCAGCAGCCACTCCCCAGGGAAAATGAACACTGAAGCTTTCTTT.

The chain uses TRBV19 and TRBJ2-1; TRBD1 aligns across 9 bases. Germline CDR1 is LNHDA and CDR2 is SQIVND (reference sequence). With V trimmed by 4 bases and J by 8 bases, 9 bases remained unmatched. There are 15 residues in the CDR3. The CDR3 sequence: CASSSPGQGKDEQFF. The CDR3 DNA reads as TGTGCCAGTAGTAGCCCGGGACAGGGTAAGGATGAGCAGTTCTTC.

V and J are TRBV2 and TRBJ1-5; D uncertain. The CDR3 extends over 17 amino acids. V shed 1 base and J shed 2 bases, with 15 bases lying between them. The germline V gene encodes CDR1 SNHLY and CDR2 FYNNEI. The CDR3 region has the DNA TGTGCCAGCAGTGAAGGCATGATCCGGCCCGGCAATCAGCCCCAGCATTTT. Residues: CASSEGMIRPGNQPQHF.

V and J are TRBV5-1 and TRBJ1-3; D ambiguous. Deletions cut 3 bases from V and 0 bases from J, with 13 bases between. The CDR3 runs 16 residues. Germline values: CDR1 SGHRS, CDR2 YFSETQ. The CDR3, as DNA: TGCGCCAGCAGCTATGGACCGAAAGCCTCTGGAAACACCATATATTTT. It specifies CASSYGPKASGNTIYF.

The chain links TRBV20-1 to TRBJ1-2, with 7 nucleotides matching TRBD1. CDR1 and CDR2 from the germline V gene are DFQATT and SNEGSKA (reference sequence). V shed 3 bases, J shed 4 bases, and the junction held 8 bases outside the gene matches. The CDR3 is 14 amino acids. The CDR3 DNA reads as TGCAGTGCTAGTCTCCAGGGGGAGGGCTATGGCTACACCTTC. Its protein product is CSASLQGEGYGYTF.

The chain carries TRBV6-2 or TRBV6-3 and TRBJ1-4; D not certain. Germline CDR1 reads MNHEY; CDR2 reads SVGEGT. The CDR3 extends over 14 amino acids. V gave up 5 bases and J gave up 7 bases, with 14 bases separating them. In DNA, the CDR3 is TGTGCCAGCAGTCGATCCTCCTGGGGTGAAAAACTGTTTTTT. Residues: CASSRSSWGEKLFF.

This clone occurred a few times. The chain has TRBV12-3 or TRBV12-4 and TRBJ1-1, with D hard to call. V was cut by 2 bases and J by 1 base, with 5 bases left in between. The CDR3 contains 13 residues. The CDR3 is CASSLMRNTEAFF. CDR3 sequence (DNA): TGTGCCAGCAGTTTAATGAGGAACACTGAAGCTTTCTTT.

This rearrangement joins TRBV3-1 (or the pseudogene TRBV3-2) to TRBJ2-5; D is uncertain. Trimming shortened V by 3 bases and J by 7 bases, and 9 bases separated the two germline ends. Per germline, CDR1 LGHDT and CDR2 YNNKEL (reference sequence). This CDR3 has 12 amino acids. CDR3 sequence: CASSQGWGTQYF. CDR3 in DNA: TGTGCCAGCAGCCAGGGGTGGGGGACCCAGTACTTC.

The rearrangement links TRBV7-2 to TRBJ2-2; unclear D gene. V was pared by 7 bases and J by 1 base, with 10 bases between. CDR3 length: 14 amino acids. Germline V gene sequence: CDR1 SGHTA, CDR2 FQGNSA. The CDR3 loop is CASTSNWNTGELFF. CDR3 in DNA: TGTGCCAGCACCTCAAACTGGAACACCGGGGAGCTGTTTTTT.

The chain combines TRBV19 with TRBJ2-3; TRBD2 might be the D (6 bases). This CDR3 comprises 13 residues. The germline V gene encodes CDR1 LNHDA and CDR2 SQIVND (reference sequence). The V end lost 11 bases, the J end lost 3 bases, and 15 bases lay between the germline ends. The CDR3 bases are TGTGCCTCCACCCACGGGGGAACAGATACGCAGTATTTT. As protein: CASTHGGTDTQYF.

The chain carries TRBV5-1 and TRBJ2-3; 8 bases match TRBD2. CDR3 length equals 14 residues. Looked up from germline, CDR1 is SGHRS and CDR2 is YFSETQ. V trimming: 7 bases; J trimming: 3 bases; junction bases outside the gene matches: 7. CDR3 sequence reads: CASHDTSGTDTQYF. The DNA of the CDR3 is TGCGCCAGCCATGACACTAGCGGTACAGATACGCAGTATTTT.

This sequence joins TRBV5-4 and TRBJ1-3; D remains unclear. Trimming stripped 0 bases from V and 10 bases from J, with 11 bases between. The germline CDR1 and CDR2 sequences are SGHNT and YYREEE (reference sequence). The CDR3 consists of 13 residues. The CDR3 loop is CASSLADPGTIYF. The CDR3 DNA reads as TGTGCCAGCAGCTTGGCCGACCCGGGAACCATATATTTT.

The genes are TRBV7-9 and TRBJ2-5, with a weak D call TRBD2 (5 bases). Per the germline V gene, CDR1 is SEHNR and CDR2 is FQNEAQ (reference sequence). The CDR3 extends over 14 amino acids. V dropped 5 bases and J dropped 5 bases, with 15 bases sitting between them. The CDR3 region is CASSTRTGSETQYF. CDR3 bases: TGTGCCAGCAGCACCCGGACGGGATCGGAGACCCAGTACTTC.

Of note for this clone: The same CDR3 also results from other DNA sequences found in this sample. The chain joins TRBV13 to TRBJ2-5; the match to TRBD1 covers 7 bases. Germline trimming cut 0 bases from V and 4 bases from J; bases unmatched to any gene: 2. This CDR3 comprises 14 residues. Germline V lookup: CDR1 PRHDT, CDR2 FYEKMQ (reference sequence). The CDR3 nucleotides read TGTGCCAGCAGCTTAGGACAGGGGAGAGAGACCCAGTACTTC. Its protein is CASSLGQGRETQYF.

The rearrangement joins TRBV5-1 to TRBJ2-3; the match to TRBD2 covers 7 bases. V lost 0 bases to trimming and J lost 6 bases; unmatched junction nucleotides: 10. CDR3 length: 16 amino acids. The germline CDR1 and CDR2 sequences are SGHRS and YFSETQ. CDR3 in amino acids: CASSLAGGSSGDTQYF. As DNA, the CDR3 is TGCGCCAGCAGCTTGGCCGGCGGGAGCTCAGGGGATACGCAGTATTTT.

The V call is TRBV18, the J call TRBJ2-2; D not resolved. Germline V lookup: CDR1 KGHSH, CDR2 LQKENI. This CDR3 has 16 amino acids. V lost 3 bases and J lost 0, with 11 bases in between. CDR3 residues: CASSPRTQTNTGELFF. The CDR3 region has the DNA TGTGCCAGCTCACCGCGGACCCAAACGAACACCGGGGAGCTGTTTTTT. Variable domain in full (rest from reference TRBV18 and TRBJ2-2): NAGVMQNPRHLVRRRGQEARLRCSPMKGHSHVYWYRQLPEEGLKFMVYLQKENIIDESGMPKERFSAEFPKEGPSILRIQQVVRGDSAAYFCASSPRTQTNTGELFFGEGSRLTVL.

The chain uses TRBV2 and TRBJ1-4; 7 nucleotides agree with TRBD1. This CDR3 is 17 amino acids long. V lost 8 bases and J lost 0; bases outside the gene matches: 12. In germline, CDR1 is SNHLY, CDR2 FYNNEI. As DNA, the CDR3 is TGTGCCAGCTATACCTCGACAGGGACTTCAACTAATGAAAAACTGTTTTTT. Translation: CASYTSTGTSTNEKLFF.